This T cell receptor (beta chain) was retrieved from a study of tumor-infiltrating lymphocytes in primary liver carcinoma. The source of the blood RNA was unsorted whole blood, and germline DNA was extracted as well. Note on this clonotype: Its ends do not fully match the called genes, so a read error is possible.

CDR1 is SGHAT and CDR2 is FQNNGV in the germline V gene. The CDR3 consists of 15 residues. Total RNA (approximately 500 ng) served as template for TCR beta cDNA synthesis primed by a constant-region primer. Three rounds of nested multiplex PCR with slightly modified ARM-PCR produced TCR beta libraries. PCR rounds one and two used TRBV1-TRBV30 forward primers with a C-beta reverse primer for about 11 cycles each. TCRdb re-called the multiplex PCR reads through MiXCR, storing one row per CDR3 protein. The table has approximately 330,000 distinct CDR3 sequences, about two thirds seen once. Sequencing was done on a sample of peripheral blood. The TCR was taken from a man aged 35 to 55 with primary liver carcinoma and hepatitis B virus infection. The gene calls are TRBV11-2 and TRBJ2-2; D may be TRBD1 (7 bases). The CDR3 loop is CDSCLGTAGTGELFF. The CDR3 DNA reads TGTGACAGCTGCTTAGGGACAGCGGGCACCGGGGAGCTGTTTTTT.